Listed below are T cell receptor beta chains from one sample, sequenced in a study of blood T cell repertoires in COVID-19. Data came from immunoSEQ multiplex PCR; TCRdb stores just in-frame clones and leaves some out. The sample lists over 300,000 clones, approximately 90% seen once, with approximately 5% in the top ten. Sequenced input: PBMCs or T cells enriched from blood (not recorded which). The receptors were gathered from a woman aged 25-40 years who had recovered from COVID-19. Each CDR3 is given with its conserved first and last residue. Each record gives: V gene, J gene, D gene, clone size, CDR3 protein, CDR3 DNA. A D gene is named only where the DNA matches it firmly. A row's size may be missing; if present it is once, few, many or a size class.

>TRBV29-1|TRBJ1-5|.|.
CSVGGQNNQPQHF
TGCAGCGTTGGGGGGCAGAATAATCAGCCCCAGCATTTT
>TRBV6-2/TRBV6-3|TRBJ2-1|.|.
CASSYGTASSYNEQFF
TGTGCCAGCAGTTACGGGACTGCTAGCTCCTACAATGAGCAGTTCTTC
>TRBV2|TRBJ1-4|TRBD1|.
CASARRGTANEKLFF
TGTGCCAGCGCCAGGAGGGGGACAGCGAATGAAAAACTGTTTTTT
>TRBV2|TRBJ2-2|.|medium-sized
CASSGGEVAPGELFF
TGTGCCAGCAGTGGGGGGGAGGTTGCTCCCGGGGAGCTGTTTTTT
>TRBV7-9|TRBJ1-1|.|.
CASSDPGLKTTNTEAFF
TGTGCCAGCAGCGACCCGGGATTAAAAACTACGAACACTGAAGCTTTCTTT
>TRBV6-5|TRBJ1-2|TRBD1|.
CASTKTGYGYTF
TGTGCCAGCACTAAGACAGGGTATGGCTACACCTTC
>TRBV3-1/TRBV3-2|TRBJ1-5|.|.
CASSQRAGGYSNQPQHF
TGTGCCAGCAGCCAACGGGCCGGGGGATATAGCAATCAGCCCCAGCATTTT
>TRBV9|TRBJ1-6|.|.
CASSVGRDNSPLHF
TGTGCCAGCAGCGTAGGCCGAGATAATTCACCCCTCCACTTT
>TRBV5-5|TRBJ1-1|.|.
CASILGGNTEAFF
TGTGCCAGCATCCTAGGGGGTAACACTGAAGCTTTCTTT
>TRBV5-1|TRBJ2-2|.|.
CASSLESWSTGELFF
TGCGCCAGCAGCTTGGAGTCGTGGAGCACCGGGGAGCTGTTTTTT
>TRBV7-2|TRBJ2-5|.|.
CASSFGQVETQYF
TGTGCCAGCAGCTTTGGGCAGGTAGAAACCCAGTACTTC
>TRBV29-1|TRBJ1-2|.|once
CSVEEGIGSGGYTF
TGCAGCGTCGAGGAAGGTATCGGTTCCGGTGGCTACACCTTC
>TRBV7-2|TRBJ1-4|.|.
CASSPPGTNEKLFF
TGTGCCAGCAGCCCCCCCGGGACTAATGAAAAACTGTTTTTT
>TRBV9|TRBJ1-2|TRBD1|.
CASSDPRTGGAYGYTF
TGTGCCAGCAGCGATCCCCGGACAGGGGGCGCATATGGCTACACCTTC